Ten or more counts support the clone carrying this TCR beta chain. Patients chosen for sequencing had shown CD8+CD57+ cell expansion by flow cytometry. Each patient had severe acquired aplastic anemia. This record belongs to a study of CD8+CD57+ T cells in acquired aplastic anemia. Using genomic DNA as the template, TCR beta VDJ and CDR3 profiling was carried out. TCRdb re-called the reads with MiXCR, one entry per CDR3 protein. The sample lists approximately 300,000 distinct CDR3 sequences, roughly 53% occurring once. The germline gives CDR1 MGHRA, CDR2 YSYEKL. The V and J ends lost 1 base and 6 bases respectively, with 20 bases between them. The CDR3 loop spans 17 amino acids.

The sequence came from a human donor with aplastic anemia. The chain couples TRBV4-1 to TRBJ2-3; the D gene is possibly TRBD2 (5 bases). The specimen sequenced was sorted CD4+, CD8+, or CD8+CD57+ T cells (not recorded which) from PBMCs. The CDR3: CASSQASVLVGADTQYF. The DNA of the CDR3 is TGCGCCAGCAGCCAAGCCTCTGTATTGGTGGGAGCGGATACGCAGTATTTT.